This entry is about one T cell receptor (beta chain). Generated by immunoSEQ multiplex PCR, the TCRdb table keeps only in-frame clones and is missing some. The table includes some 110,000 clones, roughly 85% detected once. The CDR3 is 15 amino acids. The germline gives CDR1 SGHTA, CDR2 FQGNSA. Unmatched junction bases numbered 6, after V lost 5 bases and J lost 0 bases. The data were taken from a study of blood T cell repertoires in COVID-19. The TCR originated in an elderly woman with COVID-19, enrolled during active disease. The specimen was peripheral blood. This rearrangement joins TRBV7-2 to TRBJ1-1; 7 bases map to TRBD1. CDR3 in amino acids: CASSARQGMNTEAFF. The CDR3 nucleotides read TGTGCCAGCAGCGCCAGACAGGGCATGAACACTGAAGCTTTCTTT.